Following are 18 T cell receptor beta chains from one sample sequenced in a study of tumor-infiltrating lymphocytes in primary liver carcinoma (dated 2017 in TCRdb). Blood RNA was extracted from unsorted whole blood using TRIzol reagent, and germline DNA was obtained with the DNeasy Blood & Tissue kit. Sequencing used an Illumina HiSeq 2500. Starting from approximately 0.5 ug total RNA, TCRbeta-specific cDNA was produced by reverse transcription with a constant-region primer and ProtoScript II reverse transcriptase. Three nested multiplex PCR rounds, following a slightly modified ARM-PCR procedure, were used to build the TCRbeta libraries. The first two PCR rounds used multiplex TRBV1-TRBV30 forward primers with a Cbeta reverse primer, each for about 11 cycles. TCRdb itself trimmed the public reads at Q25 with fastp, ran MiXCR and retained productive beta chains. Rows with a matching CDR3 protein are joined into one entry that keeps the most common DNA and genes. The sample data list 300,000 to 350,000 distinct CDR3 sequences, and 50% to 60% of these were observed just once. The ten top clones hold over 15% of the sample.

Sequences were obtained from peripheral blood. The receptors here all came from a woman in her 30s with primary liver carcinoma and hepatitis B virus infection.

Notes on this clonotype: Compared with germline, one end of the junction differs, possibly owing to a read error. V is TRBV29-1 and J is TRBJ1-1; the D gene is possibly TRBD1 (5 bases). CDR3 size: 15 residues. Germline loops: CDR1 SQVTM, CDR2 ANQGSEA. This CDR3 is CRVGRGWGMNTEAFF. The CDR3 DNA is TGCAGGGTTGGTAGGGGCTGGGGGATGAACACTGAAGCTTTCTTT.

On this clonotype: This clone may be a read error of a much larger clone one base away. CDR3 nucleotides: TGTGCCAGCAGCTGGGGGGCCAGCCGGGAGCTGTTTTTT. Amino acid sequence: CASSWGASRELFF. The chain carries TRBV6-6 and TRBJ2-2; either TRBD1 or TRBD2 may fit D (6 bases each). There are 13 residues in the CDR3. The ends were cut back, 6 bases at V and 9 bases at J, with 14 bases in the middle. CDR1 MNHNY and CDR2 SVGAGI come from the germline V gene (reference sequence).

Note on this clonotype: This CDR3 is missing its conserved last phenylalanine or tryptophan, likely due to a read error. The chain carries TRBV12-3 or TRBV12-4 and TRBJ2-1, with D unclear. There are 13 residues in the CDR3. Trimming shortened V by 11 bases and J by 0 bases, and 11 bases separated the two germline ends. The CDR3 DNA sequence: TGTGCCTCGAAACACAGCTCCTACAATGAGCAGTTCTTA. Translating gives CASKHSSYNEQFL.

V gene TRBV6-1 combines with J gene TRBJ1-2, with no clear D. The V and J ends lost 6 bases and 4 bases respectively, with 9 bases between them. CDR3 size: 12 residues. The germline V gene has CDR1 MNHNS and CDR2 SASEGT. The DNA for the CDR3 is TGTGCCAGCAGGTCAAAGGGCTATGGCTACACCTTC. It is translated as CASRSKGYGYTF.

This clonotype occurred many times. The chain recombines TRBV11-3 with TRBJ1-1, with D perhaps matching TRBD1 (5 bases). In germline, CDR1 is SGHNT, CDR2 YENEEA. V was pared by 8 bases and J by 1 base, with 17 bases between. The CDR3 is 15 residues long. CDR3 amino acids: CASSSGAGQNTEAFF. CDR3 DNA: TGTGCCAGCTCGAGCGGGGCAGGGCAGAACACTGAAGCTTTCTTT.

Note on this clonotype: Compared with germline, one end of the junction differs, possibly owing to a read error. The chain employs TRBV5-8 and TRBJ2-3; D is ambiguous. The CDR3 covers 14 residues. Germline loops: CDR1 SGHTS, CDR2 YDEGEE. In nucleotides, the CDR3 is TGTGCCAGCACCTTGGGTGGGTGGCCAGATACGCAGTATTTT. It is translated as CASTLGGWPDTQYF.

Details on this clonotype: One end of the junction does not line up with germline, which may come from a read error. The chain joins TRBV12-3 or TRBV12-4 to TRBJ2-4, with D perhaps matching TRBD2 (6 bases). The CDR3 contains 12 residues. The CDR3 nucleotides are TGTGTCAGCAGCTTCGGGGGTGACATTCAGTACTTC. Its translation is CVSSFGGDIQYF.

In regard to this clonotype: The junction departs from the called germline gene at one end, perhaps through a read error. The rearrangement links TRBV11-3 to TRBJ2-7; D ambiguous. The CDR3 totals 12 residues. CDR1 SGHNT and CDR2 YENEEA come from the germline V gene. In nucleotides, the CDR3 is TGTGCCGGCAGCTTAGTTCCCCCGGAGCAGTACTTC. Translated, it gives CAGSLVPPEQYF.

This chain links TRBV5-1 with TRBJ1-5, with 9 bases aligning to TRBD1. With 1 base clipped from V and 11 bases from J, the junction kept 10 bases outside the gene matches. This CDR3 spans 15 amino acids. Germline V gene data show CDR1 as SGHRS and CDR2 as YFSETQ. CDR3 sequence reads: CASSLNGDRVQSQHF. The CDR3 region has the DNA TGCGCCAGCAGCTTGAACGGGGACAGGGTCCAATCCCAGCATTTT.

This clonotype was counted many times. Here the CDR3 reads CASSGDFKRERTGELFF. The CDR3 bases are TGTGCCAGCAGTGGAGACTTTAAGCGGGAGCGCACCGGGGAGCTGTTTTTT. The V and J genes are TRBV6-1 and TRBJ2-2, with 8 bases that match TRBD2. The germline CDR1 and CDR2 sequences are MNHNS and SASEGT. This CDR3 region has 17 residues. V gave up 4 bases and J gave up 4 bases; unmatched junction bases: 11.

This clonotype occurred many times. This chain uses TRBV29-1 with TRBJ1-5, with 7 bases fitting TRBD1. CDR1 is SQVTM and CDR2 is ANQGSEA in the germline V gene. The CDR3 runs to 13 residues. V shed 6 bases, J shed 0 bases, and the junction held 2 bases outside the gene matches. The CDR3 region has the DNA TGCAGCGTGGGACAGAATAGCAATCAGCCCCAGCATTTT. Protein product: CSVGQNSNQPQHF.

This clonotype was recorded a few times. At one end, the junction sequence differs from germline, possibly due to a read error. This rearrangement joins TRBV11-3 to TRBJ1-1; 8 positions agree with TRBD1. CDR1 is SGHNT and CDR2 is YENEEA in the germline V gene. The CDR3 is made up of 15 amino acids. The CDR3 protein is CASNHRDRMNTEAFF. The DNA of the CDR3 is TGTGCCAGCAACCACCGGGACAGGATGAATACTGAAGCTTTCTTT.

In regard to this clonotype: Compared with germline, one end of the junction differs, possibly owing to a read error. This CDR3 is CAGSFYGERGADTQYF. The CDR3 coding sequence is TGTGCCGGCAGCTTTTATGGGGAGCGCGGGGCAGATACGCAGTATTTT. The gene calls are TRBV11-2 and TRBJ2-3; the D gene is possibly TRBD2 (6 bases). From germline, CDR1 is SGHAT and CDR2 FQNNGV. This CDR3 spans 16 amino acids.

There are many counts of this clonotype. V usage is TRBV11-2 and J usage is TRBJ2-1; 15 bases are a match to TRBD2. CDR1 SGHAT and CDR2 FQNNGV come from the germline V gene. Unmatched junction bases numbered 8, after V lost 3 bases and J lost 8 bases. This CDR3 comprises 17 residues. CDR3: CASSLGLAGGPRDEQFF. CDR3 DNA: TGTGCCAGCAGCTTGGGACTAGCGGGAGGCCCCCGGGATGAGCAGTTCTTC.

A remark on this clonotype: Mismatch with germline at one junction end may stem from a read error. The gene calls are TRBV28 and TRBJ1-5; 8 bases line up with TRBD1. Germline V lookup: CDR1 MDHEN, CDR2 SYDVKM. The CDR3 runs 15 residues. The CDR3 nucleotides read TGTGCCAGCAGGAAAGGGGGGACAGGCAAACAGCCCCAGCATTTT. Translation gives CASRKGGTGKQPQHF.

In regard to this clonotype: With a much larger clone just one base away, this may be a read error. V is TRBV6-5 and J is TRBJ1-2; 9 bases fit TRBD1. CDR1 is MNHEY, CDR2 SVGAGI, per germline. The CDR3 is made up of 16 amino acids. DNA for the CDR3: TGTGCCAGCAGTTACTCGAAGGACAGGGGCCATTATGGCCACACCTTC. Protein: CASSYSKDRGHYGHTF.

In its sample, this clonotype was seen many times. The V call is TRBV12-5, the J call TRBJ2-3, with D possibly TRBD2 on 6 matching bases. V was cut by 4 bases and J by 4 bases, with 9 bases left in between. CDR1 and CDR2 from the germline V gene are LGHNT and FRNRAP. This CDR3 region has 13 residues. The CDR3 sequence is CASGSRLADTQYF. The CDR3 bases are TGTGCTAGTGGTTCCAGACTAGCAGATACGCAGTATTTT.

The chain employs TRBV12-3 or TRBV12-4 and TRBJ1-4, with D tentatively TRBD1 (6 bases). Trimming stripped 5 bases from V and 7 bases from J, with 14 bases between. CDR3 length: 14 residues. Written as DNA, the CDR3 is TGTGCCAGCAGTAAGGGGGTGCGCAGTGAAAAACTGTTTTTT. It specifies CASSKGVRSEKLFF.